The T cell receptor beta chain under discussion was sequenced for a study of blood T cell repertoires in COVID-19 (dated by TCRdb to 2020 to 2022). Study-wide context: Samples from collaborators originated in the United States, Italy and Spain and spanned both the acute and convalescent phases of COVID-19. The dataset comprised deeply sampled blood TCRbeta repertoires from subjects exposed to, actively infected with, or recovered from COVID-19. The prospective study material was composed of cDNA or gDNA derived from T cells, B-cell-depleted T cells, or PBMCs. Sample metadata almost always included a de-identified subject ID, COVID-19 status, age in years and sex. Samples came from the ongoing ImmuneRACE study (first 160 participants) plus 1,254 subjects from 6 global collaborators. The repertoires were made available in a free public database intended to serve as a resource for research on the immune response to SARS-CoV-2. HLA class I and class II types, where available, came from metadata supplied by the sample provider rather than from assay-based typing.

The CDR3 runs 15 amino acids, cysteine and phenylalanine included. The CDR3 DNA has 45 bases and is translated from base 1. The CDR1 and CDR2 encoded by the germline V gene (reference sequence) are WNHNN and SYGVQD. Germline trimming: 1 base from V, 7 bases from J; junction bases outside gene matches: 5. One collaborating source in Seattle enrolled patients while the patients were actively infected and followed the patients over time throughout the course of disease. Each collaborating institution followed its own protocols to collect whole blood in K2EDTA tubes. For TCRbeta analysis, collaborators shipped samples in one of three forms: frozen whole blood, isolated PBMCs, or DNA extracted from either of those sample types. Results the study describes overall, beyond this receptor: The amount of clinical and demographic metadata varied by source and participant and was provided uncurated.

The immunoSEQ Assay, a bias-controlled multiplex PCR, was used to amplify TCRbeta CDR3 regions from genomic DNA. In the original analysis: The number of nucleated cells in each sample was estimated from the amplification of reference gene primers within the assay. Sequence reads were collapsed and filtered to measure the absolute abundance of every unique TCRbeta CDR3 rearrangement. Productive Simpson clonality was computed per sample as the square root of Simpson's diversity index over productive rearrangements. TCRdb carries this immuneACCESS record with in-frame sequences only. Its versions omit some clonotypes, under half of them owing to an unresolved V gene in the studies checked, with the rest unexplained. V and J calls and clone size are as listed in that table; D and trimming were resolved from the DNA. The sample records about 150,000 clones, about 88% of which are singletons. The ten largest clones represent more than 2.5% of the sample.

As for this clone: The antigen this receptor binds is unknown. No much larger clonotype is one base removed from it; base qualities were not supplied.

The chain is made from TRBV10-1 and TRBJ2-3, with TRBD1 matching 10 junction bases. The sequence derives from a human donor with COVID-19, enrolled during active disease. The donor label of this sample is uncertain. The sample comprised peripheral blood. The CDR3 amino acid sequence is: CASSEYGQGDHTQYF. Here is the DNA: TGCGCCAGCAGTGAGTATGGACAGGGGGACCATACGCAGTATTTT.